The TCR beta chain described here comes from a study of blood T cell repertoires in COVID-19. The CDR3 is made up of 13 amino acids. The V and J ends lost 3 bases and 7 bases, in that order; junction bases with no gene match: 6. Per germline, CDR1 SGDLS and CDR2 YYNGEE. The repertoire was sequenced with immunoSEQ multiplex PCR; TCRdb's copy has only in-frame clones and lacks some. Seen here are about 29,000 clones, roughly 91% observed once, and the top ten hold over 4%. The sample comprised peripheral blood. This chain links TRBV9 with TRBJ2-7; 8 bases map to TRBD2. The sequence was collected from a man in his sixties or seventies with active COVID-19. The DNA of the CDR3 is TGTGCCAGCAGCGCTTCGGGGGGGCGAGAGCAGTACTTC. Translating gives CASSASGGREQYF. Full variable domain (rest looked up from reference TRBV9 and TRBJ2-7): DSGVTQTPKHLITATGQRVTLRCSPRSGDLSVYWYQQSLDQGLQFLIQYYNGEERAKGNILERFSAQQFPDLHSELNLSSLELGDSALYFCASSASGGREQYFGPGTRLTVT.